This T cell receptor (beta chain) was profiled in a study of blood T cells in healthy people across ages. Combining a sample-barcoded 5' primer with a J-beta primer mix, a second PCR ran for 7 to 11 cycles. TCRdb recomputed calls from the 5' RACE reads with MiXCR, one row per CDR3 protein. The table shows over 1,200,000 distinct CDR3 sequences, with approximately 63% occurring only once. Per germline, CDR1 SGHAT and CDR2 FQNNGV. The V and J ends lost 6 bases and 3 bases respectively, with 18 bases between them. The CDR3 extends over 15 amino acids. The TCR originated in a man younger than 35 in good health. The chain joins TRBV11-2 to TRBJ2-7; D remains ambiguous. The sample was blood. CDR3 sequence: CASRPINHLNYEQYF. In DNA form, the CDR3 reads TGTGCCAGCAGGCCCATAAACCATCTAAACTACGAGCAGTACTTC. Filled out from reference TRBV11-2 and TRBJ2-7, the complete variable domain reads EAGVAQSPRYKIIEKRQSVAFWCNPISGHATLYWYQQILGQGPKLLIQFQNNGVVDDSQLPKDRFSAERLKGVDSTLKIQPAKLEDSAVYLCASRPINHLNYEQYFGPGTRLTVT.